This passage covers 28 T cell receptor beta chains from one sample sequenced in a study of blood T cell repertoires in COVID-19. The table came from immunoSEQ multiplex PCR; TCRdb's copy has only in-frame clones and leaves some out. There are about 60,000 clones in the sample; around 92% occur only once, and approximately 2.5% lies in the top ten. The sequenced sample consisted of peripheral blood. The source is a man between 60 and 70 years old with acute or convalescent COVID-19.

CDR3 loop: CASSLLTGINQPQHF. The CDR3 bases are TGTGCCAGCAGCTTGCTGACAGGGATCAATCAGCCCCAGCATTTT. V gene TRBV7-2 combines with J gene TRBJ1-5; 7 bases map to TRBD1. The germline gives CDR1 SGHTA, CDR2 FQGNSA. This CDR3 comprises 15 residues. V dropped 3 bases and J dropped 3; count of bases not matched to a gene: 5.

The chain couples TRBV28 to TRBJ1-6; the D gene is possibly TRBD1 (5 bases). Germline V gene data show CDR1 as MDHEN and CDR2 as SYDVKM. CDR3 length equals 15 residues. V shed 5 bases and J shed 8 bases, with 16 bases lying between them. The CDR3 loop reads CASSELEGIDSPLHF. Here the CDR3 DNA reads TGTGCCAGCAGTGAGTTGGAGGGGATAGATTCACCCCTCCACTTT.

The chain couples TRBV6-5 to TRBJ1-1; 8 nucleotides align to TRBD1. This CDR3 comprises 15 residues. V dropped 5 bases and J dropped 4; count of bases not matched to a gene: 9. Germline V gene data show CDR1 as MNHEY and CDR2 as SVGAGI. CDR3 sequence: CASSPRTGSSTEAFF. CDR3 in DNA: TGTGCCAGCAGTCCTCGGACAGGGTCGAGCACTGAAGCTTTCTTT.

This clone was found once. This rearrangement joins TRBV4-1 to TRBJ1-4; no clear D gene. Per germline, CDR1 MGHRA and CDR2 YSYEKL. This CDR3 spans 14 amino acids. Trimming stripped 2 bases from V and 3 bases from J, with 7 bases between. As DNA, the CDR3 is TGCGCCAGCAGCCAACCTGACTCTAATGAAAAACTGTTTTTT. As protein: CASSQPDSNEKLFF.

The CDR3 DNA reads TGCGCCAGCAGCTGGACAGGGGGCGGGACCGGGGAGCTGTTTTTT. The encoded protein is CASSWTGGGTGELFF. The chain employs TRBV5-1 and TRBJ2-2; TRBD1 matches 11 bases. Germline V gene lookup returns CDR1 SGHRS and CDR2 YFSETQ. The CDR3 covers 15 residues. The ends lost 3 bases at V and 5 bases at J; junction bases unmatched: 3. Together with reference TRBV5-1 and TRBJ2-2, the CDR3 gives the full variable domain: KAGVTQTPRYLIKTRGQQVTLSCSPISGHRSVSWYQQTPGQGLQFLFEYFSETQRNKGNFPGRFSGRQFSNSRSEMNVSTLELGDSALYLCASSWTGGGTGELFFGEGSRLTVL.

J is TRBJ2-7 and V is TRBV7-6; TRBD2 agrees at 10 bases. Germline CDR1 SGHVS, CDR2 FNYEAQ. This CDR3 comprises 17 residues. With V trimmed by 3 bases and J by 2 bases, 10 bases remained unmatched. CDR3 in amino acids: CASSLGPLAGATYEQYF. CDR3 nucleotide sequence: TGTGCCAGCAGCTTGGGCCCTCTAGCGGGAGCCACCTACGAGCAGTACTTC.

This clone has only a few counts. V usage is TRBV2 and J usage is TRBJ1-2; TRBD1 agrees at 8 bases. Unmatched junction bases numbered 3, after V lost 0 bases and J lost 6 bases. Germline lookup yields CDR1 SNHLY and CDR2 FYNNEI. This CDR3 region has 14 residues. The CDR3 DNA reads TGTGCCAGCAGTGAAGCTGGCAGGGGGCATGGCTACACCTTC. Its protein is CASSEAGRGHGYTF.

V is TRBV7-6 and J is TRBJ1-1, with 10 bases aligning to TRBD1. Germline V gene sequence: CDR1 SGHVS, CDR2 FNYEAQ. The CDR3 totals 15 residues. V trimming: 5 bases; J trimming: 4 bases; junction bases outside the gene matches: 7. DNA of the CDR3: TGTGCCAGCAGCCCTGGACAGGGGGTTGGCACTGAAGCTTTCTTT. Protein product: CASSPGQGVGTEAFF.

This clone was seen only once. The genes are TRBV6-6 and TRBJ2-7; 11 bases match TRBD1. CDR1 is MNHNY, CDR2 SVGAGI, per germline (reference sequence). Germline trimming cut 6 bases from V and 9 bases from J; bases unmatched to any gene: 13. The CDR3 has 15 amino acids. The CDR3 spells CASRTAGQGDGGQYF. The DNA for the CDR3 is TGTGCCAGCAGAACCGCGGGACAGGGGGATGGGGGGCAGTACTTC.

This chain connects TRBV27 to TRBJ1-5, with 9 bases that match TRBD1. With V trimmed by 8 bases and J by 1 base, 6 bases remained unmatched. Germline V gives CDR1 MNHEY, CDR2 SMNVEV (reference sequence). CDR3 length: 15 residues. The CDR3 is CASRDRGRSNQPQHF. CDR3 nucleotide sequence: TGTGCCAGCCGTGACAGGGGGAGGAGCAATCAGCCCCAGCATTTT.

The chain has TRBV2 and TRBJ1-5; 7 bases are shared with TRBD1. Looked up from germline, CDR1 is SNHLY and CDR2 is FYNNEI. CDR3 length: 16 residues. Germline trimming cut 4 bases from V and 0 bases from J; bases unmatched to any gene: 6. CDR3 sequence reads: CASSGGQSYSNQPQHF. The CDR3 DNA sequence: TGTGCCAGCAGTGGGGGACAGTCATATAGCAATCAGCCCCAGCATTTT. Variable domain in full (rest from reference TRBV2 and TRBJ1-5): EPEVTQTPSHQVTQMGQEVILRCVPISNHLYFYWYRQILGQKVEFLVSFYNNEISEKSEIFDDQFSVERPDGSNFTLKIRSTKLEDSAMYFCASSGGQSYSNQPQHFGDGTRLSIL.

V gene TRBV7-9 combines with J gene TRBJ1-4; D not resolved. Germline CDR1 and CDR2: SEHNR and FQNEAQ (reference sequence). V was trimmed by 0 bases and J by 6 bases, leaving 11 bases between them. CDR3 length equals 15 residues. CDR3 coding DNA: TGTGCCAGCAGCTTAGCGCGAGGGAGAGATGAAAAACTGTTTTTT. Translating gives CASSLARGRDEKLFF.

This clone has only one observation. The CDR3 loop reads CASSPPQGLSTGELFF. CDR3 nucleotides: TGTGCCAGCTCACCACCGCAGGGATTGAGCACCGGGGAGCTGTTTTTT. The chain links TRBV18 to TRBJ2-2, with a possible D match to TRBD1 (5 bases). The CDR3 covers 16 residues. Trimming cost V 0 bases and J 4 bases, with 12 bases left between them. From germline, CDR1 is KGHSH and CDR2 LQKENI.

This rearrangement joins TRBV4-3 to TRBJ1-4; the match to TRBD1 covers 9 bases. This CDR3 has 17 amino acids. CDR1 LGHNA and CDR2 YSLEER come from the germline V gene. Unmatched junction bases numbered 10, after V lost 0 bases and J lost 8 bases. The CDR3 region has the DNA TGCGCCAGCAGCCAAGATCAATGGGGACAGGGAGGGGAAAAACTGTTTTTT. Its translation is CASSQDQWGQGGEKLFF.

In this sample, this clone turned up once. This chain uses TRBV9 with TRBJ1-5; D is perhaps TRBD1 (6 bases). Trimming took off 1 base at V and 3 bases at J, with 8 bases between the two ends. This CDR3 region has 14 residues. CDR1 is SGDLS and CDR2 is YYNGEE in the germline V gene. The CDR3 protein is CASSVTGNNQPQHF. The CDR3 nucleotides read TGTGCCAGCAGCGTAACAGGGAACAATCAGCCCCAGCATTTT.

The genes are TRBV30 and TRBJ1-4; TRBD1 matches at 8 bases. CDR3 length: 14 residues. In germline, CDR1 is GTSNPN, CDR2 SVGIG (reference sequence). The trim removed 0 bases at V and 7 bases at J, leaving 4 bases unmatched. The CDR3 loop is CAWSVQGVGEKLFF. The CDR3 bases are TGTGCCTGGAGTGTACAGGGGGTTGGTGAAAAACTGTTTTTT.

The chain carries TRBV2 and TRBJ1-2; TRBD1 aligns across 9 bases. The germline CDR1 and CDR2 sequences are SNHLY and FYNNEI. The ends lost 4 bases at V and 6 bases at J; junction bases unmatched: 6. The CDR3 covers 14 residues. The CDR3 bases are TGTGCCAGCAGTGTTCTCCGGACAGGGGATGGCTACACCTTC. This gives the protein CASSVLRTGDGYTF.

This chain's CDR3 is CASNPGKSSGNTIYF. The CDR3 DNA follows: TGTGCCAGCAATCCTGGCAAATCCTCTGGAAACACCATATATTTT. The chain carries TRBV6-5 and TRBJ1-3; D uncertain. With 7 bases removed from V and 0 bases from J, the gap between germline ends came to 13 bases. The CDR3 is made up of 15 amino acids. In germline, CDR1 is MNHEY, CDR2 SVGAGI.

In its sample, this clone was seen once. The chain couples TRBV7-9 to TRBJ1-1, with D possibly matching TRBD1 (6 bases). The CDR3 has 13 residues. Germline CDR1 reads SEHNR; CDR2 reads FQNEAQ (reference sequence). Trimming pared 5 bases from V and 3 bases from J, leaving 10 bases between. The CDR3 DNA reads TGTGCCAGCAGCCGAAAGGGGGACACTGAAGCTTTCTTT. Amino acid sequence: CASSRKGDTEAFF.

The rearrangement links TRBV6-1 to TRBJ1-4; D unclear. This CDR3 comprises 13 residues. Germline lookup yields CDR1 MNHNS and CDR2 SASEGT. V lost 3 bases to trimming and J lost 8 bases, with 10 bases between them. The CDR3 nucleotides read TGTGCCAGCAGTGATCGCCTCGGGGAAAAACTGTTTTTT. Protein product: CASSDRLGEKLFF.

The V call is TRBV2, the J call TRBJ1-2, with 8 bases aligning to TRBD1. This CDR3 region has 18 residues. Germline V gene data show CDR1 as SNHLY and CDR2 as FYNNEI. Unmatched junction bases numbered 17, after V lost 5 bases and J lost 3 bases. This chain's CDR3 is CASSHPEGRGPKDYGYTF. The CDR3 region has the DNA TGTGCCAGCAGTCACCCGGAGGGCAGGGGGCCTAAGGACTATGGCTACACCTTC.

The chain recombines TRBV19 with TRBJ1-5; 7 bases are a match to TRBD1. The CDR3 totals 16 residues. Germline V CDR1 and CDR2: LNHDA, SQIVND (reference sequence). V shed 9 bases and J 3 bases; nucleotides not matched to a gene: 14. This CDR3 is CARSSMGGQPNQPQHF. CDR3 nucleotide sequence: TGTGCCAGATCATCAATGGGGGGACAGCCCAATCAGCCCCAGCATTTT.

This clone was seen a few times. Here the CDR3 DNA reads TGTGCCAGCAGTTTCCCAGGCCATGCAACTAATGAAAAACTGTTTTTT. It encodes CASSFPGHATNEKLFF. This chain joins TRBV28 and TRBJ1-4; D ambiguous. Looked up from germline, CDR1 is MDHEN and CDR2 is SYDVKM. This CDR3 has 16 residues. The V end lost 3 bases, the J end lost 0 bases, and 11 bases lay between the germline ends.

The CDR3 spells CASSQAAGDNYSYEQYF. Written as DNA, the CDR3 is TGTGCCAGCAGCCAAGCGGCAGGGGATAACTACTCCTACGAGCAGTACTTC. The chain employs TRBV3-1 (or the pseudogene TRBV3-2) and TRBJ2-7; a possible D gene is TRBD1 (6 bases). Per the germline V gene, CDR1 is LGHDT and CDR2 is YNNKEL (reference sequence). The CDR3 sequence is 17 residues long. Trimming removed 1 base at V and 0 bases at J, with 16 bases between.

The chain is built from TRBV10-3 and TRBJ2-2; 8 nucleotides align to TRBD2. The CDR3 length is 17 residues. Trimming took 3 bases from V and 5 from J; bases not matched to a gene: 11. From germline, CDR1 is ENHRY and CDR2 SYGVKD. As DNA, the CDR3 is TGTGCCATCAGTGAATCCGGGGTAGCGGGAAATACCGGGGAGCTGTTTTTT. It encodes CAISESGVAGNTGELFF.

DNA for the CDR3: TGTGCCAGCAAGGTGGGGGCCGACTACGAGCAGTACTTC. Translating it yields CASKVGADYEQYF. This sequence joins TRBV28 and TRBJ2-7, with D possibly TRBD1 on 6 matching bases. CDR1 and CDR2 from the germline V gene are MDHEN and SYDVKM. V lost 7 bases and J 3 bases, leaving 13 bases between the germline ends. This CDR3 comprises 13 residues. The full variable domain, rest sourced from reference TRBV28 and TRBJ2-7, is DVKVTQSSRYLVKRTGEKVFLECVQDMDHENMFWYRQDPGLGLRLIYFSYDVKMKEKGDIPEGYSVSREKKERFSLILESASTNQTSMYLCASKVGADYEQYFGPGTRLTVT.

The chain has TRBV7-3 and TRBJ2-2; 10 bases agree with TRBD2. The length of the CDR3 is 17 residues. Trimming removed 4 bases from V and 6 bases from J; junction bases left unmatched: 11. The germline V gene has CDR1 SGHTA and CDR2 FQGTGA. The CDR3 DNA is TGTGCCAGCAGCTCTCCAGCGGGAGGGTTGGGCGCCGGGGAGCTGTTTTTT. It is translated as CASSSPAGGLGAGELFF.

This clone is a singleton in its sample. The chain is built from TRBV30 and TRBJ2-7; D call uncertain. Trimming cost V 2 bases and J 2 bases, with 4 bases left between them. This CDR3 contains 11 residues. The germline gives CDR1 GTSNPN, CDR2 SVGIG (reference sequence). The CDR3 sequence is CAWSQTYEQYF. In DNA form, the CDR3 reads TGTGCCTGGAGTCAAACCTACGAGCAGTACTTC. The whole variable domain, remainder taken from reference TRBV30 and TRBJ2-7, is SQTIHQWPATLVQPVGSPLSLECTVEGTSNPNLYWYRQAAGRGLQLLFYSVGIGQISSEVPQNLSASRPQDRQFILSSKKLLLSDSGFYLCAWSQTYEQYFGPGTRLTVT.